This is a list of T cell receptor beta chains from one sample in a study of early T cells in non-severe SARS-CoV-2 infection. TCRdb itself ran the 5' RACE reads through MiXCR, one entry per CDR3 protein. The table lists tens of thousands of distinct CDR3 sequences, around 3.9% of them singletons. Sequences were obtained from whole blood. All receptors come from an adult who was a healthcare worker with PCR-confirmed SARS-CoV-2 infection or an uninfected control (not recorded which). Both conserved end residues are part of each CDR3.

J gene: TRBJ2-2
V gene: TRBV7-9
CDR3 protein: CASSLTDRVTGELFF

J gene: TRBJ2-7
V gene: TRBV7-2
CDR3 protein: CASSLDPGGLPYEQYF

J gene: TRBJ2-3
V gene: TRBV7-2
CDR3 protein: CASSLMGPAATDTQYF

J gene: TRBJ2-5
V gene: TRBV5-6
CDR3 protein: CASSLIWGADQETQYF

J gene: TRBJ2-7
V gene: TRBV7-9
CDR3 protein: CASSAGTSGRAGFAEQYF

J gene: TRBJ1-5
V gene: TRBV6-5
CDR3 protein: CASSYLRGGVSNQPQHF

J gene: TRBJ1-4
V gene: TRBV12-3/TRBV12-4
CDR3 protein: CASSLVRRGALANEKLFF

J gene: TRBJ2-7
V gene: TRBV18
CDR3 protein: CASSLGGGTSGAAYEQYF

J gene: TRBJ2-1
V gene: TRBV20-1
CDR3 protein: CSARAPGLAIPLSSYNEQFF

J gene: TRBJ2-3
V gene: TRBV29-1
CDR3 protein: CSVGTLSTDTQYF

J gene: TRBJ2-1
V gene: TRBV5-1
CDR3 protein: CASSGADLNEQFF

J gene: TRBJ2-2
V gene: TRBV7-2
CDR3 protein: CASSRAPRTGELFF

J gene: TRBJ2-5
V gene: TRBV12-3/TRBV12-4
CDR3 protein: CASSFMDTNQETQYF

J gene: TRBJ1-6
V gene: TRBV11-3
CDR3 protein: CASSLECHRGSSYNSPLHF

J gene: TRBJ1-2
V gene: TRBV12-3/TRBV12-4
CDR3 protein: CASSFDRAYGYTF

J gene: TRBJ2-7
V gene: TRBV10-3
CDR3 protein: CAISLERKGAEQYF